This T cell receptor beta chain comes out of a study of T cell responses to AZD1222 COVID-19 vaccine. Measured with immunoSEQ multiplex PCR; TCRdb has only the in-frame clones, and not every one. The data show fewer than 140,000 clones, about nine tenths seen once. Germline CDR1 and CDR2: SGHNT and YENEEA. This CDR3 region has 15 residues. The V gene lost 5 bases and the J gene lost 7 bases, with 20 bases spanning the gap. The sample here was peripheral blood, taken 28 days after the second AZD1222 dose. The V gene is TRBV11-3, the J gene TRBJ2-5, with TRBD1 as a possible D gene (6 bases). The receptor's source is an adult who received the AZD1222 COVID-19 vaccine. The CDR3 DNA sequence: TGTGCCAGCAGCGGGGCGGCAGGGGAAGGGGGGACCCAGTACTTC. It codes for CASSGAAGEGGTQYF.